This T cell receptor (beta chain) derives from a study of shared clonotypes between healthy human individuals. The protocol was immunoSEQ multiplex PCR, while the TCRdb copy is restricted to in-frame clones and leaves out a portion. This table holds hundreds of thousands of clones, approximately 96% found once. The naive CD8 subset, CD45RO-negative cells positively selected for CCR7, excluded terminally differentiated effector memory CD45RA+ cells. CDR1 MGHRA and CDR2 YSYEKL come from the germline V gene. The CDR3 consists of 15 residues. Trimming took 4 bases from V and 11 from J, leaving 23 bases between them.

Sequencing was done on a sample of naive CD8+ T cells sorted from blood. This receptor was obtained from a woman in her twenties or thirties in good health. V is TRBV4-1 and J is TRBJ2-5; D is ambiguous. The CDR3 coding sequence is TGCGCCAGCAGCCCAACTTTAGGACCGGGTGGAGAGCAGTACTTC. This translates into CASSPTLGPGGEQYF.